This TCR beta chain was observed in a study of shared clonotypes between healthy human individuals. This CDR3 comprises 15 residues. Between the trimmed V and J ends, which lost 1 base and 5 bases, there was a span of 9 bases. CDR1 SGHVS and CDR2 FQNEAQ come from the germline V gene. Note on this clone: Its target is not known.

Overall study findings and caveats: Large depth notwithstanding, sorted-subset sequencing proved incomplete by rarefaction.

Splitting of each subset's genomic DNA was done evenly across several immunoSEQ plates. Clones were sequenced by immunoSEQ multiplex PCR, and TCRdb holds only the in-frame ones, with some missing. The sample contains 600,000 to 750,000 clones, 55% to 80% of which appear only once. A CD45RA-negative memory subset and a CD45RA+ naive subset were separated from the CD4+ cells. The sequencing input was memory CD4+ T cells sorted from blood. Subset meaning: CD45RA-negative fraction. The receptor's source is a woman aged 25 to 45 in good health. V and J are TRBV7-8 and TRBJ2-6; D is undetermined. CDR3: CASSLEMARANVLTF. DNA of the CDR3: TGTGCCAGCAGCTTAGAGATGGCACGGGCCAACGTCCTGACTTTC.